Detailed here is one TCR beta chain. Its antigen remains unknown. Donors consisted of healthy bone marrow donors. The sample originates from a study of cytomegalovirus exposure and HLA in healthy donors. On the study more broadly: Genetic ancestry analysis placed about 76% of the approximately 390 donors that were genotyped in the Caucasian-associated cluster.

Study-level results: As was reported, the classifier diagnosed cytomegalovirus status with high specificity and sensitivity. Clonal expansion was found to be greater in HLA-associated TCR beta chains than in equally common others in a later analysis.

Researchers ran the PCR with 60 Vbeta and 13 Jbeta primers. Method: immunoSEQ multiplex PCR; TCRdb's copy keeps in-frame clones and lacks some. The repertoire consists of over 50,000 clones, with 75% to 85% occurring once and the leading ten covering around 54%. Germline values: CDR1 GTSNPN, CDR2 SVGIG (reference sequence). The J segment lost 4 bases and the V segment lost 1 base, leaving 6 bases of the junction unmatched. The CDR3 covers 14 residues. The source is a man aged 45-65 years in good health and CMV-seropositive. Sample: PBMCs. V and J are TRBV30 and TRBJ2-5; 7 positions match TRBD1. CDR3 DNA sequence: TGTGCCTGGAGTGCGACAGGGTTAGTAGAGACCCAGTACTTC. Amino acid sequence: CAWSATGLVETQYF.